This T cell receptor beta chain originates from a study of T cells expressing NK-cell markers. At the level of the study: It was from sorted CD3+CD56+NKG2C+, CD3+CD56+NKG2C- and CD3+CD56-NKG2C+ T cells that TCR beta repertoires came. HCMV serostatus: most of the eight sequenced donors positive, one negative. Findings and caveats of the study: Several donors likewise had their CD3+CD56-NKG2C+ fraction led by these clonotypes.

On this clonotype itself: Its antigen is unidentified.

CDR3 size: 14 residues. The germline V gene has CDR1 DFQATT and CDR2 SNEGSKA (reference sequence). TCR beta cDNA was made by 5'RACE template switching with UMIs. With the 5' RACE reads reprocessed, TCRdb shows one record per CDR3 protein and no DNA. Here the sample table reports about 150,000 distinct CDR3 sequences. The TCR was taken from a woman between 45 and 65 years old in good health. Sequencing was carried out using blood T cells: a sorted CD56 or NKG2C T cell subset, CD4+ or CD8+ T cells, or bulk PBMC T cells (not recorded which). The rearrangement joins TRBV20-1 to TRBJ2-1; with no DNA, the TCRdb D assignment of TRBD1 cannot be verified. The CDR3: CSARLRQGANEQFF.